This T cell receptor (beta chain) was obtained from a study of tumor-infiltrating lymphocytes in primary liver carcinoma. Study findings and constraints: Overlap in tumor-adjacent and tumor-blood pairs fell below that of tumor region pairs. Found in all five tumor regions were only about 7.5-24% of top clones.

Total RNA (around 500 ng) served as template for TCR beta cDNA synthesis primed by a constant-region primer. Employing slightly modified ARM-PCR, three nested multiplex PCR rounds were run, and these gave rise to the TCR beta libraries. TRBV1-TRBV30 forward and Cbeta reverse primers drove the first two roughly 10-cycle rounds. A single record per CDR3 protein comes from TCRdb applying MiXCR to the multiplex PCR reads. The table records approximately 45,000 distinct CDR3 sequences, approximately 70% of them present only once. With regard to this clonotype: Antigen unknown.

Taking about 17-31 mg of unsorted bulk tissue, the authors co-extracted RNA and DNA. Those sampled were patients whose primary liver carcinoma was treated by surgical resection. Every tumor sample had over 80% viable tumor cells. The germline gives CDR1 MNHEY, CDR2 SVGEGT. This CDR3 is built from 16 residues. This TCR was sampled from a man aged 35-49 years with primary liver carcinoma and hepatitis B virus infection. J is TRBJ2-1 and V is TRBV6-2 or TRBV6-3; the D gene could be TRBD1 or TRBD2 (6 bases each). The sample was liver tumor tissue from sampling region 2. Described subset: tumor region T2, inferior pole. CDR3 bases: TGTGACATCATCCACGGAGGGGGGAGGTCCTACAATGAGCAGTTCTTC. It specifies CDIIHGGGRSYNEQFF.